This T cell receptor beta chain was sequenced in a study of human T cells and chemical hapten exposure. Study-level findings and limits: Expanded TCRs produced significantly more large CDR3 similarity clusters than controls did.

Germline-derived CDR1 and CDR2 are SQVTM and ANQGSEA. The length of the CDR3 is 14 residues. The germline V and J ends were trimmed by 7 bases and 0 bases, with 13 bases remaining between them. Time point described: pre-sensitization, week 0. Treatment here: therapeutic diphenylcyclopropenone sensitization with weekly scalp DPC. One entry per CDR3 protein results from TCRdb running MiXCR on the RACE reads. This sample has roughly 110,000 distinct CDR3 sequences; around 10% occur once, and the top ten carry 1.5% to 2%. Turning to this clonotype: Its matching antigen is unknown.

The rearrangement links TRBV29-1 to TRBJ1-3, with no clear D. The sample here was whole blood, taken in connection with sensitization to the hapten diphenylcyclopropenone (DPC). The receptor was isolated from a woman aged 45-60 years with alopecia areata. Some clones in this sample may be carry-over from other donors' samples. The CDR3 protein is CSARPRGSGNTIYF. DNA for the CDR3: TGCAGCGCCCGGCCACGGGGCTCTGGAAACACCATATATTTT.